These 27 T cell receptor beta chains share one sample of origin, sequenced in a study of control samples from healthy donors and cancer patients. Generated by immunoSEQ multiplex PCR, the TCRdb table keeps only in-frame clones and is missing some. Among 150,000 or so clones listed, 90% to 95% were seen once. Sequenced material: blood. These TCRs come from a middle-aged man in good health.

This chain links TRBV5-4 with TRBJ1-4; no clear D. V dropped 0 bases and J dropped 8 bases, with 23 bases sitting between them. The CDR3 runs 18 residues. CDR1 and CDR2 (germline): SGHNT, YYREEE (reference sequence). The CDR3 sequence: CASSLASPSQAVGEKLFF. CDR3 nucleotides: TGTGCCAGCAGCTTGGCATCACCGTCCCAGGCAGTGGGGGAAAAACTGTTTTTT.

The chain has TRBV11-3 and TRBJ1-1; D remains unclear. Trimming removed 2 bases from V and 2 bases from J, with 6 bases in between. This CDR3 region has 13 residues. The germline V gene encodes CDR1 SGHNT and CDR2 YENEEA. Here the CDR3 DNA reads TGTGCCAGCAGCTTACAGATAAACACTGAAGCTTTCTTT. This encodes CASSLQINTEAFF. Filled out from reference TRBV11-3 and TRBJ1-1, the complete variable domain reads EAGVVQSPRYKIIEKKQPVAFWCNPISGHNTLYWYLQNLGQGPELLIRYENEEAVDDSQLPKDRFSAERLKGVDSTLKIQPAELGDSAVYLCASSLQINTEAFFGQGTRLTVV.

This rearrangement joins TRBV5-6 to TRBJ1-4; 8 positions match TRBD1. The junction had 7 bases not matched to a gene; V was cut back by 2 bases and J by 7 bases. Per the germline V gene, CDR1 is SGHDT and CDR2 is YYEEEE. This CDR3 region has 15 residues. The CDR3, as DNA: TGTGCCAGCAGCTTCCCTGGGACAGGAACTGAAAAACTGTTTTTT. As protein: CASSFPGTGTEKLFF.

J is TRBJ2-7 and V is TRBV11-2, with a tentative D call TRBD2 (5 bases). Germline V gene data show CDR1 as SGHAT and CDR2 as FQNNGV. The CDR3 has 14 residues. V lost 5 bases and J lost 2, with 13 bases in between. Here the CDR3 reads CASSHLRGPYEQYF. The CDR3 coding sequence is TGTGCCAGCAGCCACCTCAGAGGGCCCTACGAGCAGTACTTC.

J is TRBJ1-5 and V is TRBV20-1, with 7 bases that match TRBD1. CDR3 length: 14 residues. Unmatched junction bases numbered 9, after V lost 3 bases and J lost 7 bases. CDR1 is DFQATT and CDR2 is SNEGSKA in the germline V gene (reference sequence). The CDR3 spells CSASKTGPGQPQHF. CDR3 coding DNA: TGCAGTGCTAGTAAGACAGGGCCGGGACAGCCCCAGCATTTT.

The CDR3 DNA follows: TGTGCCAGCAGTTACACGAGCGACAGCAATCAGCCCCAGCATTTT. Its translation: CASSYTSDSNQPQHF. The chain carries TRBV6-6 and TRBJ1-5; D gene uncertain. Trimming shortened V by 2 bases and J by 1 base, and 9 bases separated the two germline ends. CDR1 and CDR2 from the germline V gene are MNHNY and SVGAGI (reference sequence). This CDR3 comprises 15 residues.

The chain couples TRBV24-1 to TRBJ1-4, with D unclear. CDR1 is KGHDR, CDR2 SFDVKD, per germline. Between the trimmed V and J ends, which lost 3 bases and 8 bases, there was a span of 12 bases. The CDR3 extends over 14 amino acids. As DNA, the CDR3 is TGTGCCACCAGTGATACGGGCGGAAAAGAAAAACTGTTTTTT. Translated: CATSDTGGKEKLFF.

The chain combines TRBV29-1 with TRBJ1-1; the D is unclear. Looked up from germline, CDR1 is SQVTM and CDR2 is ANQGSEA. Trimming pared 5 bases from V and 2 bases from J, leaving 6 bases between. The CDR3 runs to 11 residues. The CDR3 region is CSVLLNTEAFF. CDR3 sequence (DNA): TGCAGCGTTCTCCTCAACACTGAAGCTTTCTTT.

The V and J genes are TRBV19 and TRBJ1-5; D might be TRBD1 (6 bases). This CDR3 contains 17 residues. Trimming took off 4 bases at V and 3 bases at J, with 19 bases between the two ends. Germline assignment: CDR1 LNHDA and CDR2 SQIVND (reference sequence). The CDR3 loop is CASSTVGGSWTNQPQHF. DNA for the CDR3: TGTGCCAGTAGTACTGTAGGGGGAAGTTGGACCAATCAGCCCCAGCATTTT.

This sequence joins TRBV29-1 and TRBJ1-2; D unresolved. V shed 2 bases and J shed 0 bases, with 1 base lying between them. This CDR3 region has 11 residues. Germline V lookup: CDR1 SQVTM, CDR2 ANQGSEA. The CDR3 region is CSVEPNYGYTF. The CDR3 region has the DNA TGCAGCGTTGAACCTAACTATGGCTACACCTTC.

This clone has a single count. CDR3 in DNA: TGTGCCAGCAGCTTCCCCGGTCGTGGGGGGCCAACCGGGGAGCTGTTTTTT. Protein sequence: CASSFPGRGGPTGELFF. The V gene is TRBV11-2, the J gene TRBJ2-2, with D perhaps TRBD1 or TRBD2 (6 bases each). This CDR3 has 17 residues. CDR1 and CDR2 from the germline V gene are SGHAT and FQNNGV. With 3 bases removed from V and 5 bases from J, the gap between germline ends came to 19 bases.

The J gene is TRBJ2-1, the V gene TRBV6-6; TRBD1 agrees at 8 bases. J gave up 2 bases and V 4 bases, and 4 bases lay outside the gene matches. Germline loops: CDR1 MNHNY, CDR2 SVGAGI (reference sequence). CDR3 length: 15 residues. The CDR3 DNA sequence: TGTGCCAGCAGTTTCGGACAGGGCACCTACAATGAGCAGTTCTTC. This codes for CASSFGQGTYNEQFF.

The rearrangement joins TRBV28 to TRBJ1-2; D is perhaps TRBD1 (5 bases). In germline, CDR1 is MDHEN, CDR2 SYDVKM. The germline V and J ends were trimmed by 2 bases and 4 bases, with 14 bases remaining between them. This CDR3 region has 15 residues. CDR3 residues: CASSLENQGGYGYTF. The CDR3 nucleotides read TGTGCCAGCAGTTTAGAAAATCAGGGAGGCTATGGCTACACCTTC.

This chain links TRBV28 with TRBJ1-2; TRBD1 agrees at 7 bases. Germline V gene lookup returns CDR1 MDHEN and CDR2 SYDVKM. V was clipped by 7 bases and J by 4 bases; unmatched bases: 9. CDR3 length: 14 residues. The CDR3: CASTRAGQPYGYTF. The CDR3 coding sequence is TGTGCCAGCACCCGAGCGGGACAGCCCTATGGCTACACCTTC.

CDR3 in DNA: TGTGCCTGGAAACCGGGACACCTTTCGAACACCGGGGAGCTGTTTTTT. Translated, it gives CAWKPGHLSNTGELFF. The chain couples TRBV30 to TRBJ2-2, with D maybe TRBD1 (6 bases). Germline CDR1 GTSNPN, CDR2 SVGIG (reference sequence). V was clipped by 4 bases and J by 0 bases, with 15 bases between them. CDR3 size: 16 residues.

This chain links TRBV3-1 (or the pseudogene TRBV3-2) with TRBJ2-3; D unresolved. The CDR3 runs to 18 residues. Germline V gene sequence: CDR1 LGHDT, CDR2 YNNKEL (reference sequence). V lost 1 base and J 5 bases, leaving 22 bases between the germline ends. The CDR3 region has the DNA TGTGCCAGCAGCCAAGGGCCTGCCGGTGGATCTTTGAGAGATACGCAGTATTTT. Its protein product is CASSQGPAGGSLRDTQYF.

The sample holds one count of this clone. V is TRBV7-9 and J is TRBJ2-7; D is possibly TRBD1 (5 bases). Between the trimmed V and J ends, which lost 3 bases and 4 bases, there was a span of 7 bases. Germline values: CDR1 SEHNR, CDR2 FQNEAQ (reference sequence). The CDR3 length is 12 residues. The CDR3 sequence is CASSFQGYEQYF. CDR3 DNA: TGTGCCAGCAGCTTCCAGGGATACGAGCAGTACTTC.

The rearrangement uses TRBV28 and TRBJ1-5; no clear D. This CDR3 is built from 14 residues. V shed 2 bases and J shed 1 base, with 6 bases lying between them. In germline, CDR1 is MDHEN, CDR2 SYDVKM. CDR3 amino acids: CASSLGWSNQPQHF. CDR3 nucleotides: TGTGCCAGCAGTTTAGGGTGGAGCAATCAGCCCCAGCATTTT.

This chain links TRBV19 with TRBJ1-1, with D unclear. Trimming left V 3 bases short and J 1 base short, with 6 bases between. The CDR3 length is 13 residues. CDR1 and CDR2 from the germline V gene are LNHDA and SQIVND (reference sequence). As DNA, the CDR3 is TGTGCCAGTAGTATGAGCAAGAACACTGAAGCTTTCTTT. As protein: CASSMSKNTEAFF.

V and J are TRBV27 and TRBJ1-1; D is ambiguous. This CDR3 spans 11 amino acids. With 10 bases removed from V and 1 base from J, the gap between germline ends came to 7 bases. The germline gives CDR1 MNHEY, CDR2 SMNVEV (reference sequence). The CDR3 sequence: CATRRNTEAFF. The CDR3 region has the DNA TGTGCCACCCGACGGAACACTGAAGCTTTCTTT.

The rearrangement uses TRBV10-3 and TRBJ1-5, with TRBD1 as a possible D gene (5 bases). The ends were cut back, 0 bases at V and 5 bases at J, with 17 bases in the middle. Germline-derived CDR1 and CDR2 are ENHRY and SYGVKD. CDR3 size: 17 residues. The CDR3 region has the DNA TGTGCCATCAGTGAGTCGGGACCCGGTGGCTATGATCAGCCCCAGCATTTT. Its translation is CAISESGPGGYDQPQHF.

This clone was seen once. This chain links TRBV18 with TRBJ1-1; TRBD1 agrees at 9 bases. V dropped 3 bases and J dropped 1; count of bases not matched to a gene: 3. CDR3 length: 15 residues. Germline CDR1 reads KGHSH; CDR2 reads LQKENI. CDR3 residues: CASSPWTGENTEAFF. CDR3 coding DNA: TGTGCCAGCTCACCGTGGACAGGGGAGAACACTGAAGCTTTCTTT.

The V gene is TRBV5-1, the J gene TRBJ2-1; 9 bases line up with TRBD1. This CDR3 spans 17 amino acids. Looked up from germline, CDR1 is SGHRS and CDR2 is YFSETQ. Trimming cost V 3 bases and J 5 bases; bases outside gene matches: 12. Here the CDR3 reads CASSYQQGAMSDNEQFF. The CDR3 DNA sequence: TGCGCCAGCAGCTACCAACAGGGGGCGATGTCTGACAATGAGCAGTTCTTC.

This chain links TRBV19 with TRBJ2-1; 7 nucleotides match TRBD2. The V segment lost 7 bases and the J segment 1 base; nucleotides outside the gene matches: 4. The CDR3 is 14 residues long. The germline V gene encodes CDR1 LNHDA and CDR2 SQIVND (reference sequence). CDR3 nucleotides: TGTGCCAGTAATGGGGGGGGATCCTACAATGAGCAGTTCTTC. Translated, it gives CASNGGGSYNEQFF.

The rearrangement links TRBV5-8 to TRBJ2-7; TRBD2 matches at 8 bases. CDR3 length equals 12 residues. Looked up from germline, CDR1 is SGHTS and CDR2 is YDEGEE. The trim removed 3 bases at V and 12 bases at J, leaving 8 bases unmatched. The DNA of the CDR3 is TGTGCCAGCAGCTCGGGGGGGGTCCTATCGTACTTC. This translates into CASSSGGVLSYF. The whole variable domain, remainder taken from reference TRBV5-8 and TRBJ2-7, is EAGVTQSPTHLIKTRGQQATLRCSPISGHTSVYWYQQALGLGLQFLLWYDEGEERNRGNFPPRFSGRQFPNYSSELNVNALELEDSALYLCASSSGGVLSYFGPGTRLTVT.

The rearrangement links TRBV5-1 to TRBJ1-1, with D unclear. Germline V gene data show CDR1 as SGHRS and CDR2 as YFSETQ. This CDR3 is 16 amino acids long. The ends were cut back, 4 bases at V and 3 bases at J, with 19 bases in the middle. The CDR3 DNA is TGCGCCAGCAGCAGTATCGCGGGAGCGAAAGACACTGAAGCTTTCTTT. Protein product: CASSSIAGAKDTEAFF.

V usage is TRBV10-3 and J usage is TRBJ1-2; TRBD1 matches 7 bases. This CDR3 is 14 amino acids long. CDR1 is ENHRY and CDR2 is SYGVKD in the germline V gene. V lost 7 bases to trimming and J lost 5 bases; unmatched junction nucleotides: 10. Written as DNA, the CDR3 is TGTGCCATCAAGGCCCCAGACAGGGATTATGGCTACACCTTC. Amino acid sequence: CAIKAPDRDYGYTF.